This T cell receptor (beta chain) was retrieved from a study of blood T cell repertoires in COVID-19. Study summary: Sites across the United States, Italy and Spain contributed samples from acute and convalescent COVID-19. T cells, B-cell-depleted T cells, or PBMCs provided the cDNA or gDNA that served as material.

Authors' methods: Reference gene primer amplification gave nucleated cell count estimates. Profiling relied on immunoSEQ multiplex PCR, and the TCRdb table lists in-frame clones only, not all of them. V, J and clone size are taken as reported in that table, and D and trimming were inferred from the DNA itself. The profile shows 250,000 to 300,000 clones, 87% of them singletons. This CDR3 has 15 residues. Trimming removed 6 bases from V and 1 base from J; junction bases left unmatched: 7. Germline V gene data show CDR1 as SEHNR and CDR2 as FQNEAQ (reference sequence). The receptor was isolated from a woman aged 40 to 55 who had recovered from COVID-19. This chain connects TRBV7-9 to TRBJ2-5; 8 bases agree with TRBD2. Material for sequencing was peripheral blood. The CDR3: CASRSSGGPQETQYF. For the CDR3, the DNA is TGTGCCAGCAGGTCCAGCGGGGGACCCCAAGAGACCCAGTACTTC.